This T cell receptor beta chain stems from a study of T cells expressing NK-cell markers. Study overall: The sequencing cohort of eight donors included seven HCMV-seropositive individuals and one seronegative individual. Study-wide points: Four donors' CD3+CD56-NKG2C+ cells were dominated by the same clonotypes. NKG2C+ dominant clonotype frequencies in roughly six donors were 1.0-7.0% of CD8+ T cells.

Per germline, CDR1 SGHRS and CDR2 YFSETQ. The length of the CDR3 is 15 residues. The authors made TCR beta cDNA libraries by 5'RACE template switching. This switching added a universal primer site and UMIs. One entry per CDR3 protein, without DNA, is what TCRdb gives after re-calling the 5' RACE reads. The sample table includes about 460,000 distinct CDR3 sequences. Regarding this clonotype: The target antigen is unknown.

Sequenced sample: blood T cells: a sorted CD56 or NKG2C T cell subset, CD4+ or CD8+ T cells, or bulk PBMC T cells (not recorded which). This receptor was obtained from a woman aged 45-65 years in good health. The chain uses TRBV5-1 and TRBJ2-3; TCRdb's D gene call, TRBD2, goes unchecked for lack of DNA. CDR3 in amino acids: CASSFLAGVTDTQYF.